Many counts were recorded for the clone carrying this TCR beta chain. The antigen is not known. The data originate from a study of regulatory T cells in long-lasting Graves disease. The wider study: The antithyroid drugs taken by newly diagnosed Graves' patients had been used for under 3 months.

The CDR3 runs to 15 residues. Germline CDR1 is DFQATT and CDR2 is SNEGSKA (reference sequence). V gave up 3 bases and J gave up 5 bases; unmatched junction bases: 11. CDR3-region Arm-PCR and iRepertoire HTBI primers produced the TCR beta libraries. TCRdb ran MiXCR on the multiplex PCR reads and lists one entry per CDR3 protein. This sample has 400,000 to 450,000 distinct CDR3 sequences; roughly 15% occur once, and the top ten carry approximately 12%. Time point denoted: newly diagnosed GD, antithyroid drugs for less than 3 months. Preparation of the TCR library used RNA extracted from PBMCs. Study-wide points: Persistent cases favored TRBV28, TRBJ1-2 and TRBJ2-5. TCR diversity was lower in persistent Graves' patients than in newly diagnosed ones.

These sequences were also reported in another study, on T cells in Graves' hyperthyroidism and ophthalmopathy.

The V call is TRBV20-1, the J call TRBJ2-7; TRBD2 matches at 9 bases. The clonotype was recovered from a woman between 25 and 40 years old with Graves disease. This specimen consisted of peripheral blood mononuclear cells (PBMCs), obtained at new diagnosis, from a patient treated with antithyroid drugs. The CDR3 region is CSASPLAGLGDEQYF. The DNA of the CDR3 is TGCAGTGCTAGCCCACTAGCGGGCCTTGGCGACGAGCAGTACTTC.